Listed below are T cell receptor beta chains from one sample, sequenced in a study of cytomegalovirus exposure and HLA in healthy donors. The table came from immunoSEQ multiplex PCR; TCRdb's copy has only in-frame clones and leaves some out. The table includes about 140,000 clones, around 80% detected once. Sequencing was done on a sample of PBMCs. These receptors were collected from a female donor in good health and CMV-seronegative. Each CDR3 is given with its conserved first and last residue. D genes are given only for firm matches. Clone size, where shown, is once, few, many, or a class for clones that have expanded.

D	J	V	size	CDR3	DNA
.	TRBJ2-7	TRBV28	.	CASSFLREQYF	TGTGCCAGCAGTTTCCTCAGGGAGCAGTACTTC
.	TRBJ1-3	TRBV28	.	CASSLQAPNTIYF	TGTGCCAGCAGTTTACAGGCCCCGAACACCATATATTTT
.	TRBJ1-1	TRBV5-1	.	CASSLMANTEAFF	TGCGCCAGCAGCTTGATGGCGAACACTGAAGCTTTCTTT
TRBD1	TRBJ2-1	TRBV7-3	once	CASSFDRVRKQFF	TGTGCCAGCAGCTTTGACAGGGTTAGGAAGCAGTTCTTC
TRBD1	TRBJ2-7	TRBV6-5	.	CASSSRRDRVYEQYF	TGTGCCAGCAGTTCCCGCCGGGACAGGGTCTACGAGCAGTACTTC
.	TRBJ1-6	TRBV10-2	once	CASSEAGSSYNSPLHF	TGCGCCAGCAGTGAGGCCGGGAGCTCCTATAATTCACCCCTCCACTTT
.	TRBJ1-1	TRBV10-3	.	CATGEGRGSEAFF	TGTGCCACGGGGGAGGGGCGAGGGTCCGAAGCTTTCTTT
.	TRBJ2-7	TRBV7-3	.	CASRSTVSYEQYF	TGTGCCAGCAGGTCGACAGTCTCCTACGAGCAGTACTTC
TRBD1	TRBJ2-7	TRBV28	.	CASSFGDRAYEQYF	TGTGCCAGCAGTTTCGGGGACAGGGCCTACGAGCAGTACTTC
.	TRBJ2-5	TRBV28	.	CASSLFLVGGEETQYF	TGTGCCAGCAGTTTATTTCTAGTGGGAGGAGAAGAGACCCAGTACTTC
.	TRBJ2-3	TRBV7-9	.	CASSSIQGSQYF	TGTGCCAGCAGCTCGATACAGGGAAGTCAGTATTTT
TRBD1	TRBJ1-5	TRBV6-1	.	CASSGLTGGRNQPQHF	TGTGCCAGCAGTGGCCTAACAGGGGGACGCAATCAGCCCCAGCATTTT
.	TRBJ2-7	TRBV7-2	few	CASSLLTLSRSEQYF	TGTGCCAGCAGCCTCCTGACTCTGTCTAGGTCCGAGCAGTACTTC
.	TRBJ2-3	TRBV4-2	few	CASSQEAAPRTDTQYF	TGTGCCAGCAGCCAAGAAGCGGCTCCTCGCACAGATACGCAGTATTTT
.	TRBJ1-4	TRBV7-2	.	CASSFLGAANEKLFF	TGTGCCAGCAGCTTCTTAGGGGCTGCTAATGAAAAACTGTTTTTT
.	TRBJ2-3	TRBV7-9	.	CASSSAGGDTQYF	TGTGCCAGCAGCTCGGCAGGGGGGGATACGCAGTATTTT
TRBD2	TRBJ2-1	TRBV14	.	CASSRGGSYNEQFF	TGTGCCAGCAGCCGGGGGGGGTCCTACAATGAGCAGTTCTTC
.	TRBJ2-2	TRBV27	.	CASSLGLITGELFF	TGTGCCAGCAGTTTAGGGCTGATCACCGGGGAGCTGTTTTTT
TRBD1	TRBJ1-2	TRBV4-2	.	CASSLTGNYGYTF	TGTGCCAGCAGCCTGACAGGGAACTATGGCTACACCTTC
.	TRBJ2-5	TRBV20-1	.	CSARLIETQYF	TGCAGTGCTAGGTTAATAGAGACCCAGTACTTC
TRBD1	TRBJ1-1	TRBV5-1	.	CASSLDGGNRGGNTEAFF	TGCGCCAGCAGCTTGGATGGGGGTAACAGGGGGGGAAATACTGAAGCTTTCTTT
.	TRBJ2-1	TRBV5-1	.	CASRVLSSDNEQFF	TGCGCCAGCAGGGTTCTAAGCAGCGACAATGAGCAGTTCTTC
TRBD2	TRBJ2-5	TRBV5-1	.	CASSLASGQETQYF	TGCGCCAGCAGCTTGGCTAGCGGGCAAGAGACCCAGTACTTC
TRBD2	TRBJ2-1	TRBV6-5	few	CASRIAGEGNEQFF	TGTGCCAGCAGAATAGCGGGAGAGGGCAATGAGCAGTTCTTC
.	TRBJ2-1	TRBV19	.	CASSRVRAESYNEQFF	TGTGCCAGTAGTAGGGTCCGAGCGGAATCCTACAATGAGCAGTTCTTC